The entry below describes one T cell receptor (beta chain). This sample was included in a study of blood T cell repertoires in COVID-19. Study-level background: Sources were T cells, B-cell-depleted T cells, or PBMCs; the material itself was cDNA or gDNA.

Methods used by the authors: Cell counts per sample came from amplifying reference gene primers. The assay was immunoSEQ multiplex PCR, and TCRdb's table has in-frame clones only and misses some. V, J and clone size are those of that table, while D and trimming were read from the DNA. The data contain some 300,000 clones, approximately 91% of them singletons. Resolution of symptoms, clearance, or two negative PCRs was present in recovered Cohort 3 donors. This CDR3 has 12 amino acids. Trimming cost V 3 bases and J 6 bases, with 8 bases left between them. This chain uses TRBV12-3 or TRBV12-4 with TRBJ1-1; no firm D call. This receptor was identified in a woman aged 40 to 55 who had recovered from COVID-19. Sequenced sample: PBMCs or T cells enriched from blood (not recorded which). CDR3 sequence (DNA): TGTGCCAGCAGTTTTGCCGGTTCTGAAGCTTTCTTT. Translation: CASSFAGSEAFF.